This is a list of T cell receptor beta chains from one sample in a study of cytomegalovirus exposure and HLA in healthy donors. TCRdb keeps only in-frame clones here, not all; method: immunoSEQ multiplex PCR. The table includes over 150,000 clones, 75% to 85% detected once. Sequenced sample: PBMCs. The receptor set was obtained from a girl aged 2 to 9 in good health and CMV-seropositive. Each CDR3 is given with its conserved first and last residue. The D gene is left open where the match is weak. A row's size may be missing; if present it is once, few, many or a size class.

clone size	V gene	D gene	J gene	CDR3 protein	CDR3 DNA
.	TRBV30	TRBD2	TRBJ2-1	CAWSPPGLTQQFF	TGTGCCTGGAGTCCGCCGGGACTAACCCAGCAGTTCTTC
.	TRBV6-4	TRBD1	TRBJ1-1	CASSPGQGNTEAFF	TGTGCCAGCAGTCCGGGACAGGGGAACACTGAAGCTTTCTTT
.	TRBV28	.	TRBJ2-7	CASSRLEQGPFYEQYF	TGTGCCAGCAGTCGACTGGAACAGGGTCCGTTCTACGAGCAGTACTTC
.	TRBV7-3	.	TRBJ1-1	CASSLGQMNTEAFF	TGTGCCAGCAGCTTAGGGCAGATGAACACTGAAGCTTTCTTT
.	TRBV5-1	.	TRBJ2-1	CASSLESSSYNEQFF	TGCGCCAGCAGCTTGGAAAGTAGCTCCTACAATGAGCAGTTCTTC
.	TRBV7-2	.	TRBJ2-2	CASSLLLNTGELFF	TGTGCCAGCAGCCTACTTCTAAACACCGGGGAGCTGTTTTTT
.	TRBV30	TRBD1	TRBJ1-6	CAWSAGQTNSPLHF	TGTGCCTGGAGTGCGGGACAGACTAATTCACCCCTCCACTTT
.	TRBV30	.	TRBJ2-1	CAWSLTYNEQFF	TGTGCCTGGAGTTTAACCTACAATGAGCAGTTCTTC
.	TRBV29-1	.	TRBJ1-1	CSANPERHVNTEAFF	TGCAGCGCCAACCCGGAAAGACACGTGAACACTGAAGCTTTCTTT
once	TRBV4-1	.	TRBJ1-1	CASRRTGGTEAFF	TGCGCCAGCCGCAGAACCGGGGGCACTGAAGCTTTCTTT
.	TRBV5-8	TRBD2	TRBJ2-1	CASSSREGFNEQFF	TGTGCCAGCAGCAGTCGGGAGGGGTTCAATGAGCAGTTCTTC
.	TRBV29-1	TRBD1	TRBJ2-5	CSVGDRGATQETQYF	TGCAGCGTTGGGGACAGGGGGGCGACTCAAGAGACCCAGTACTTC
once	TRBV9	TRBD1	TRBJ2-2	CASSARTGGSRELFF	TGTGCCAGCAGCGCCCGGACAGGGGGGTCCAGGGAGCTGTTTTTT
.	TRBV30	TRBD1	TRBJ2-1	CAWSGDRGRGNMYNEQFF	TGTGCCTGGAGTGGGGACAGGGGGCGCGGGAATATGTACAATGAGCAGTTCTTC
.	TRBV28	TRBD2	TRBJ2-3	CASNAPGLAVTDTQYF	TGTGCCAGCAACGCCCCAGGACTAGCGGTCACAGATACGCAGTATTTT
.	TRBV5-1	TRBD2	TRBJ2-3	CASGGPSGTSTDTQYF	TGCGCCAGCGGAGGGCCTAGCGGGACTAGCACAGATACGCAGTATTTT
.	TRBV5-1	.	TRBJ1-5	CASSPGGPQHF	TGCGCCAGCAGCCCGGGGGGGCCCCAGCATTTT
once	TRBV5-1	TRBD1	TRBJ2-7	CASSSFTGGGYEQYF	TGCGCCAGCAGCTCATTTACAGGGGGCGGCTACGAGCAGTACTTC
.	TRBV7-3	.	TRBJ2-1	CASSLAPTAYNEQFF	TGTGCCAGCAGCTTAGCGCCTACTGCCTACAATGAGCAGTTCTTC
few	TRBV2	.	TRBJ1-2	CASSEGGDYTF	TGTGCCAGCAGTGAAGGGGGGGACTACACCTTC
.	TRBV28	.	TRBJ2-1	CASSSLREQFF	TGTGCCAGCAGCTCCTTGCGTGAGCAGTTCTTC
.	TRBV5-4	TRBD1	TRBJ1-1	CASSFYRGQGTEAFF	TGTGCCAGCAGCTTCTACAGGGGGCAGGGCACTGAAGCTTTCTTT
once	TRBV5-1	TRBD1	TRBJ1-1	CASSPGQGGAFF	TGCGCCAGCAGCCCCGGACAGGGGGGAGCTTTCTTT
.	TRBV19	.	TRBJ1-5	CASMPGVSERPQHF	TGTGCCAGTATGCCCGGGGTTTCTGAGCGGCCCCAGCATTTT
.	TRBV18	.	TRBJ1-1	CASSPGIDGGNTEAFF	TGTGCCAGCTCACCCGGTATCGACGGGGGTAACACTGAAGCTTTCTTT
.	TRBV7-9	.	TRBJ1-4	CSSSPPGWDSQPEKLFF	TGTTCCAGCAGCCCACCCGGCTGGGACTCACAACCCGAAAAACTGTTTTTT
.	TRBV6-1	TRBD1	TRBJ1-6	CASSVDRPRSYSPLHF	TGTGCCAGCAGTGTGGACAGGCCCAGGTCTTATTCACCCCTCCACTTT
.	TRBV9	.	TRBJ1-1	CASSVAWGMNTEAFF	TGTGCCAGCAGCGTAGCCTGGGGCATGAACACTGAAGCTTTCTTT
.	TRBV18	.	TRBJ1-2	CASSPLNGRGGYTF	TGTGCCAGCTCACCACTTAATGGGAGGGGAGGCTACACCTTC
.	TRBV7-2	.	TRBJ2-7	CASSLGADEQYF	TGTGCCAGCAGCTTAGGAGCGGACGAGCAGTACTTC
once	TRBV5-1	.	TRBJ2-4	CASRRGGLMNRLAKNIQYF	TGCGCCAGCCGACGTGGCGGCCTCATGAATAGGCTAGCCAAAAACATTCAGTACTTC
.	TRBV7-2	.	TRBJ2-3	CASEIGGGCCTDTQYF	TGTGCCAGCGAAATTGGTGGCGGGTGTTGCACAGATACGCAGTATTTT
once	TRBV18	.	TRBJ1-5	CASSATANQPQHF	TGTGCCAGCTCAGCGACAGCAAATCAGCCCCAGCATTTT
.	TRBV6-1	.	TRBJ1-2	CASRGPSLDGYTF	TGTGCCAGCAGGGGCCCGAGCTTGGATGGCTACACCTTC
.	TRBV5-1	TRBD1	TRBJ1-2	CASSLRDSGLYGYTF	TGCGCCAGCAGCCTCCGGGACAGCGGTCTCTATGGCTACACCTTC
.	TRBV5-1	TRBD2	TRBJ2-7	CASSSTGGPSYEQYF	TGCGCCAGCAGCTCCACGGGAGGGCCCTCCTACGAGCAGTACTTC
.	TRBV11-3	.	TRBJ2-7	CASSLARGSYEQYF	TGTGCCAGCAGCTTAGCCCGGGGGTCCTACGAGCAGTACTTC
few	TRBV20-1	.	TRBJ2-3	CSAAGTDTQYF	TGCAGTGCAGCGGGCACAGATACGCAGTATTTT
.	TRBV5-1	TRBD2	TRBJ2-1	CASSLGRESSYNEQFF	TGCGCCAGCAGCTTGGGGCGGGAGAGCTCCTACAATGAGCAGTTCTTC
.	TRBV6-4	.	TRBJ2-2	CASSVNLGSTGELFF	TGTGCCAGCAGTGTGAACCTTGGGAGCACCGGGGAGCTGTTTTTT
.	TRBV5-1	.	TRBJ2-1	CASRRDWGPYNEQFF	TGCGCCAGCAGAAGGGACTGGGGACCCTACAATGAGCAGTTCTTC
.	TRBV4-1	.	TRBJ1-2	CASSQDLPAADRDYGYTF	TGCGCCAGCAGCCAAGATTTACCGGCAGCAGATCGGGACTATGGCTACACCTTC
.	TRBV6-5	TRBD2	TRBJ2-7	CASSYSGGRGNEQYF	TGTGCCAGCAGTTACTCGGGCGGGAGGGGAAACGAGCAGTACTTC
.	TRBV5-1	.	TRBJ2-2	CASSLSPFGQPTGELFF	TGCGCCAGCAGCTTAAGTCCTTTCGGACAGCCCACCGGGGAGCTGTTTTTT
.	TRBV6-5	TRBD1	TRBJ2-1	CASKGQGANNEQFF	TGTGCCAGCAAGGGGCAGGGGGCGAACAATGAGCAGTTCTTC
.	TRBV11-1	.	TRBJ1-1	CASSFTGYTEAFF	TGTGCCAGCAGCTTTACAGGATACACTGAAGCTTTCTTT
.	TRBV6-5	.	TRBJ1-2	CASTIHGGTYGYTF	TGTGCCAGCACCATACATGGAGGAACCTATGGCTACACCTTC
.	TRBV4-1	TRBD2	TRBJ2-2	CASSQERASGHYTGELFF	TGCGCCAGCAGCCAAGAAAGGGCTAGCGGGCATTACACCGGGGAGCTGTTTTTT
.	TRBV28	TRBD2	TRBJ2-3	CASSSPGAGAGTDTQYF	TGTGCCAGCAGCTCACCCGGAGCGGGGGCGGGGACAGATACGCAGTATTTT
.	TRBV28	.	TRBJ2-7	CASSPNTGSEQYF	TGTGCCAGCAGCCCGAATACAGGGTCCGAGCAGTACTTC
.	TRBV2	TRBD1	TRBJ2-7	CASTRDSASYEQYF	TGTGCCAGCACCAGGGACAGCGCCTCCTACGAGCAGTACTTC
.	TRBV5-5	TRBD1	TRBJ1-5	CASSSWISAGTDNQPQHF	TGTGCCAGCAGCTCCTGGATCAGCGCCGGGACAGATAATCAGCCCCAGCATTTT